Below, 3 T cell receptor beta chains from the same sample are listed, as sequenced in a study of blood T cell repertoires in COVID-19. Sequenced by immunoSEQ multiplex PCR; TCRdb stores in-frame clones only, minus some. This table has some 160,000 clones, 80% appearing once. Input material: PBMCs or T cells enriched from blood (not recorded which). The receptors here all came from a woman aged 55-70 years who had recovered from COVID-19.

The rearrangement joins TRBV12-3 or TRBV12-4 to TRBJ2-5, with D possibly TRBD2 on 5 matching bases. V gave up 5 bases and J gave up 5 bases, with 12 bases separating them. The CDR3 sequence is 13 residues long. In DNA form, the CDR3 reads TGTGCCAGCAGTCCCGGGGTGCGGGAGACCCAGTACTTC. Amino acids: CASSPGVRETQYF.

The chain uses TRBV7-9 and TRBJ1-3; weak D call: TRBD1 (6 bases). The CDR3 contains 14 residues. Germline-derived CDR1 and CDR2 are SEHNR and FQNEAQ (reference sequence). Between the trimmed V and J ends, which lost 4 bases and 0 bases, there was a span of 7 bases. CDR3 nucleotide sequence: TGTGCCAGCAGCTACAGGGACTCTGGAAACACCATATATTTT. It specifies CASSYRDSGNTIYF.

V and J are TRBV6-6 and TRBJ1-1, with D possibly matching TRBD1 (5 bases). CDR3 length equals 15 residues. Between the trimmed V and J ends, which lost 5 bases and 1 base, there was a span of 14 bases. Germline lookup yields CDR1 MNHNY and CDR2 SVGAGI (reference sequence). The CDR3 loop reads CASSDSGGRNTEAFF. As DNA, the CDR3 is TGTGCCAGCAGTGATAGCGGGGGTCGGAACACTGAAGCTTTCTTT.